The rows below give T cell receptor beta chains drawn from one sample of a study of post-analysis software for immune sequencing data. MiXCR, run by TCRdb on the PCR reads, gives a single entry per CDR3 protein. The repertoire has about 820,000 distinct CDR3 sequences, under 70% of them found once; the top ten carry 4% to 5.5%. The sample taken for sequencing was blood. Receptors originate from a girl under 18 with multiple sclerosis. Each CDR3 is given with its conserved first and last residue. The D gene is left open where the match is weak. Only part of the rows carry a size: once, few, many, or a class if the clone is expanded.

clone size	V gene	D gene	J gene	CDR3 protein	CDR3 DNA
.	TRBV29-1	TRBD2	TRBJ2-5	CSVSGTRLYGQYF	TGCAGCGTTTCGGGGACTAGATTATACGGGCAGTACTTC
.	TRBV7-9	.	TRBJ2-1	CASSLYAGLSYNEQFF	TGTGCCAGCAGCTTATATGCGGGTCTATCCTACAATGAGCAGTTCTTC
.	TRBV10-3	TRBD2	TRBJ2-7	CAISESGTSGYEQYF	TGTGCCATCAGTGAGTCTGGGACTAGCGGCTACGAGCAGTACTTC
.	TRBV7-9	.	TRBJ1-2	CASTQGGVGYTF	TGTGCCAGCACCCAAGGTGGGGTTGGCTACACCTTC
.	TRBV29-1	TRBD2	TRBJ2-1	CSGGLAGESTFSEQFF	TGCAGCGGGGGACTAGCGGGAGAATCCACCTTTTCTGAGCAGTTCTTC
few	TRBV3-1	.	TRBJ1-2	CATHTSRDGGGYTF	TGTGCCACCCATACGAGCAGGGATGGCGGTGGCTACACCTTC
.	TRBV7-6	.	TRBJ2-7	CASSFEESYEQYF	TGTGCCAGCAGCTTTGAAGAATCCTACGAGCAGTACTTC
.	TRBV5-1	TRBD2	TRBJ2-3	CASSSALAGTDTQYF	TGCGCCAGCAGCTCCGCACTAGCGGGCACAGATACGCAGTATTTT
.	TRBV15	TRBD2	TRBJ2-3	CATSRSSGGLGDTQYF	TGTGCCACCAGCAGATCTTCGGGAGGGTTGGGCGATACGCAGTATTTT
.	TRBV12-3/TRBV12-4	.	TRBJ1-4	CASSSEVRTVEKLFF	TGTGCCAGCAGTTCAGAAGTCCGGACAGTTGAAAAACTGTTTTTT
few	TRBV29-1	.	TRBJ1-2	CSVWQPGTYGYTF	TGCAGCGTTTGGCAACCGGGAACCTATGGCTACACCTTC
.	TRBV3-1	.	TRBJ2-5	CASSHHTIQETQYF	TGTGCCAGCAGCCACCACACCATCCAAGAGACCCAGTACTTC
few	TRBV7-2	.	TRBJ2-5	CASSFYRSQETQYF	TGTGCCAGCAGCTTCTATAGGAGTCAGGAGACCCAGTACTTC
.	TRBV29-1	TRBD2	TRBJ2-7	CSVSSKAGGPYEQYF	TGCAGCGTTTCCTCTAAAGCGGGAGGGCCCTACGAGCAGTACTTC
.	TRBV20-1	TRBD2	TRBJ2-7	CSAFSGSKDEQYF	TGCAGTGCTTTTAGCGGGAGTAAGGACGAGCAGTACTTC
.	TRBV6-1	.	TRBJ2-7	CASTAFYGQYF	TGTGCCAGCACAGCTTTCTACGGGCAGTACTTC
.	TRBV6-1	TRBD1	TRBJ2-6	CASTNPRTGTSGANVRTF	TGTGCCAGCACCAACCCACGGACAGGGACCTCTGGGGCCAACGTCCGGACTTTC
once	TRBV14	TRBD2	TRBJ2-1	CASSQDVLAGVVQFF	TGTGCCAGCAGCCAAGACGTCCTAGCGGGAGTAGTGCAGTTCTTC
.	TRBV11-2	.	TRBJ1-5	CASSLEQGWEPQHF	TGTGCCAGCAGCTTAGAACAGGGTTGGGAGCCCCAGCATTTT
few	TRBV12-3/TRBV12-4	TRBD2	TRBJ2-7	CASRSSWGGKVYEQYF	TGTGCCAGCAGGTCCAGTTGGGGGGGGAAGGTCTACGAGCAGTACTTC
.	TRBV12-3/TRBV12-4	.	TRBJ1-5	CASSPRALRNQPQHF	TGTGCCAGCAGTCCCCGGGCATTACGCAATCAGCCCCAGCATTTT
.	TRBV3-1	.	TRBJ2-7	CASSQLRSYEQYF	TGTGCCAGCAGCCAACTGCGCTCCTACGAGCAGTACTTC
.	TRBV27	TRBD1	TRBJ2-5	CASRGTGERHEQYF	TGTGCCAGCAGGGGGACAGGTGAGAGGCATGAGCAGTACTTC
.	TRBV9	TRBD2	TRBJ2-1	CASSIDWREGFRNEQFF	TGTGCCAGCAGCATAGACTGGCGGGAGGGCTTTCGCAATGAGCAGTTCTTC
.	TRBV4-1	.	TRBJ1-2	CASSQGGLGADYGYTF	TGCGCCAGCAGCCAAGGGGGTCTTGGGGCCGACTATGGCTACACCTTC
.	TRBV7-9	.	TRBJ2-7	CASSLQTGSYEQYF	TGTGCCAGCAGCTTACAGACAGGTAGCTACGAGCAGTACTTC
.	TRBV11-1	.	TRBJ2-5	CASSSGPGLGETQYF	TGTGCCAGCAGCTCCGGCCCTGGGTTAGGAGAGACCCAGTACTTC
.	TRBV4-2	TRBD2	TRBJ2-1	CASSPFAGGGNEQFF	TGTGCCAGCAGCCCCTTCGCGGGAGGAGGCAATGAGCAGTTCTTC
.	TRBV7-3	.	TRBJ2-1	CASSVHRDLNEQFF	TGTGCCAGCAGCGTCCACCGGGACTTAAATGAGCAGTTCTTC
.	TRBV3-1	.	TRBJ2-7	CASSQGPGTAYEQYF	TGTGCCAGCAGCCAGGGTCCCGGGACGGCATACGAGCAGTACTTC
.	TRBV7-9	.	TRBJ1-1	CASSEIPRSTEAFF	TGTGCCAGCAGCGAAATCCCGAGGAGCACTGAAGCTTTCTTT
few	TRBV25-1	.	TRBJ2-3	CASSGLRAAFADTQYF	TGTGCCAGCAGTGGTCTTAGGGCCGCTTTTGCAGATACGCAGTATTTT
.	TRBV18	.	TRBJ1-5	CASSQQGRAYSGQPQHF	TGTGCCAGCTCACAACAGGGCCGGGCCTACTCGGGGCAGCCCCAGCATTTT
.	TRBV5-6	.	TRBJ2-3	CASSPTPGLIDTQYF	TGTGCCAGCAGCCCAACCCCGGGACTTATTGATACGCAGTATTTT
few	TRBV4-2	TRBD2	TRBJ2-5	CASSQVEGLGRGQTQYF	TGTGCCAGCAGCCAAGTCGAAGGACTAGGACGTGGGCAGACCCAGTACTTC
.	TRBV11-2	TRBD2	TRBJ2-3	CASCIAGGIDTQYF	TGTGCCAGCTGTATAGCGGGGGGGATCGATACGCAGTATTTT
few	TRBV29-1	TRBD1	TRBJ2-7	CSVEYHSGQAYEQYF	TGCAGCGTTGAATACCACAGCGGACAGGCCTACGAGCAGTACTTC
.	TRBV12-3/TRBV12-4	.	TRBJ2-1	CASSSRDILARGSYNEQFF	TGTGCCAGCAGTTCCCGGGACATTCTAGCTCGGGGGTCCTACAATGAGCAGTTCTTC
.	TRBV7-6	.	TRBJ1-1	CASSLASGIMNTEAFF	TGTGCCAGCAGCTTAGCGTCGGGTATTATGAACACTGAAGCTTTCTTT
.	TRBV29-1	.	TRBJ1-2	CSVPSVGGAYGYTF	TGCAGCGTTCCCAGCGTGGGGGGAGCGTATGGCTACACCTTC
.	TRBV6-5	.	TRBJ1-1	CASSYSVAGWSNTEAFF	TGTGCCAGCAGTTACTCAGTGGCAGGCTGGTCGAACACTGAAGCTTTCTTT
.	TRBV20-1	TRBD2	TRBJ2-5	CSATGTSVSGTQYF	TGCAGTGCTACCGGGACTAGCGTTTCAGGGACCCAGTACTTC
few	TRBV10-3	TRBD2	TRBJ2-3	CAIMDSGASTDTQYF	TGTGCCATCATGGATAGCGGGGCTAGCACAGATACGCAGTATTTT
.	TRBV10-2	.	TRBJ2-1	CASSDPIYNEQFF	TGCGCCAGCAGTGATCCGATATACAATGAGCAGTTCTTC